The 17 T cell receptor beta chains below were found in one sample sequenced in a study of blood T cells in healthy people across ages. For the second PCR, which ran for about 7 to 12 cycles, a sample-barcoded 5' primer and a J-beta primer mix were used. TCRdb re-called the 5' RACE reads through MiXCR, storing one row per CDR3 protein. The table has roughly 1,700,000 distinct CDR3 sequences, about 30% seen once. Source material: blood. The receptors here all came from a woman under 40 in good health.

About this clonotype: The junction departs from the called germline gene at one end, perhaps through a read error. The chain links TRBV2 to TRBJ2-6, with 9 bases fitting TRBD1. The CDR3 is made up of 15 amino acids. Germline CDR1 SNHLY, CDR2 FYNNEI. CDR3 coding DNA: TGTGCCAGCGGACAGGGGATTGCCGGGGCCAACGTCCGGACTTTC. Its translation: CASGQGIAGANVRTF.

As to this clonotype: Relative to the germline gene, one junction end is altered; a read error may explain this. CDR3 DNA sequence: TGCGCCAACAGCCATCAACGACTAGCCTTTAGCGATACGCAGTATTTT. Translating it yields CANSHQRLAFSDTQYF. The gene calls are TRBV4-1 and TRBJ2-3, with 7 bases identical to TRBD2. The germline V gene has CDR1 MGHRA and CDR2 YSYEKL. There are 16 residues in the CDR3.

This rearrangement joins TRBV5-1 to TRBJ2-1; the match to TRBD2 covers 9 bases. The CDR3 length is 16 residues. Germline CDR1 and CDR2: SGHRS and YFSETQ. Trimming cost V 3 bases and J 7 bases; bases outside gene matches: 11. This chain's CDR3 is CASSSMAGGPLNEQFF. The CDR3 DNA reads as TGCGCCAGCAGCTCTATGGCGGGGGGGCCGTTGAATGAGCAGTTCTTC.

This clonotype has just a few counts. The gene calls are TRBV15 and TRBJ2-5; 7 nucleotides match TRBD2. The assigned J gene may be wrong: the sequence end matches TRBJ2-7 better. CDR1 is LNHNV and CDR2 is YYDKDF in the germline V gene (reference sequence). The CDR3 has 14 residues. CDR3: CATSVKGTTDEQYF. CDR3 sequence (DNA): TGTGCCACCAGCGTAAAGGGGACTACCGACGAGCAGTACTTC.

This clonotype appeared many times. The CDR3 nucleotides are TGTGCCAGCAGTTTAGGTGGGACAGGGCCCTCCTACGAGCAGTACTTC. Protein: CASSLGGTGPSYEQYF. V is TRBV28 and J is TRBJ2-7, with 9 bases matching TRBD1. Per germline, CDR1 MDHEN and CDR2 SYDVKM. With V trimmed by 2 bases and J by 0 bases, 5 bases remained unmatched. The CDR3 is 16 residues long. The full variable domain, its missing parts supplied by reference TRBV28 and TRBJ2-7, is DVKVTQSSRYLVKRTGEKVFLECVQDMDHENMFWYRQDPGLGLRLIYFSYDVKMKEKGDIPEGYSVSREKKERFSLILESASTNQTSMYLCASSLGGTGPSYEQYFGPGTRLTVT.

J is TRBJ1-5 and V is TRBV12-3 or TRBV12-4; 8 bases match TRBD1. After removal of 3 bases from V and 8 bases from J, the junction contained 15 bases not matched to a gene. The CDR3 spans 17 residues. The CDR3 is CASSFRPDRQGKEPQHF. The CDR3 DNA sequence: TGTGCCAGCAGTTTCCGCCCGGACCGACAGGGGAAAGAGCCCCAGCATTTT.

The rearrangement links TRBV15 to TRBJ1-4, with D unresolved. CDR3 length: 15 residues. The ends were cut back, 2 bases at V and 2 bases at J, with 9 bases in the middle. Germline CDR1 reads LNHNV; CDR2 reads YYDKDF (reference sequence). The CDR3 here is CATSRTVGTNEKLFF. In DNA, the CDR3 is TGTGCCACCAGCAGAACTGTGGGGACTAATGAAAAACTGTTTTTT.

This sequence joins TRBV21-1 and TRBJ2-7; TRBD1 reflects the table's D call only, with no check against the DNA. TRBV21-1 is annotated as a pseudogene. The CDR3 extends over 16 amino acids. The CDR3 sequence: CASSKRGTGRFCEQYF. The CDR3 nucleotides are TGTGCCAGCAGCAAAAGGGGGACAGGGAGGTTCTGCGAGCAGTACTTC.

The chain joins TRBV6-2 or TRBV6-3 to TRBJ1-1; 7 bases fit TRBD1. Trimming took 1 base from V and 4 from J; bases not matched to a gene: 3. Germline loops: CDR1 MNHEY, CDR2 SVGEGT. The CDR3 consists of 14 residues. The CDR3 protein is CASSYFRQGTEAFF. The CDR3 coding sequence is TGTGCCAGCAGTTACTTCCGACAGGGCACTGAAGCTTTCTTT.

This clonotype was found a few times. The chain combines TRBV3-1 with TRBJ2-7, with 8 positions matching TRBD1. The V gene's germline CDR1 is LGHDT and CDR2 YNNKEL (reference sequence). This CDR3 comprises 14 residues. With 6 bases clipped from V and 6 bases from J, the junction kept 10 bases outside the gene matches. The CDR3 DNA sequence: TGTGCCAGCAGTCGTTTTGGAGACAGGGGCGAGCAGTACTTC. Encoded protein: CASSRFGDRGEQYF.

This clonotype has ten or more counts. CDR3 sequence reads: CATSRGERETEEQFF. In DNA, the CDR3 is TGTGCCACCAGCAGAGGTGAGCGGGAGACCGAGGAGCAGTTCTTC. The chain combines TRBV15 with TRBJ2-1, with 8 bases lining up with TRBD2. J was trimmed by 10 bases and V by 1 base; bases with no gene match: 9. Germline V lookup: CDR1 LNHNV, CDR2 YYDKDF (reference sequence). CDR3 size: 15 residues.

This clonotype turned up a few times. V usage is TRBV7-2 and J usage is TRBJ1-3; D is unresolved. CDR1 and CDR2 from the germline V gene are SGHTA and FQGNSA. V gave up 5 bases and J gave up 4 bases, with 9 bases separating them. This CDR3 is 13 amino acids long. CDR3 sequence reads: CASSTVGGNTIYF. The CDR3 DNA reads TGTGCCAGCAGCACCGTGGGGGGAAACACCATATATTTT.

A few counts support this clonotype. This chain connects TRBV5-1 to TRBJ2-5; 7 nucleotides agree with TRBD1. Trimming removed 4 bases from V and 7 bases from J; junction bases left unmatched: 7. Looked up from germline, CDR1 is SGHRS and CDR2 is YFSETQ. The CDR3 has 13 amino acids. The CDR3 spells CASSPDRQGTQYF. DNA for the CDR3: TGCGCCAGCAGCCCTGACCGACAGGGGACCCAGTACTTC.

This chain connects TRBV11-2 to TRBJ2-1; no definite D call. V lost 5 bases and J 5 bases, leaving 10 bases between the germline ends. The CDR3 is made up of 13 amino acids. Germline CDR1 is SGHAT and CDR2 is FQNNGV. CDR3 sequence reads: CASSPSPNNEQFF. The CDR3 coding sequence is TGTGCCAGCAGCCCGTCGCCGAACAATGAGCAGTTCTTC.

This clonotype came up a few times. The V call is TRBV7-3, the J call TRBJ2-3, with TRBD1 identical over 8 bases. J lost 5 bases, V lost 2 bases, and 6 bases had no gene match. The CDR3 loop spans 15 amino acids. The germline V gene has CDR1 SGHTA and CDR2 FQGTGA. DNA for the CDR3: TGTGCCAGCAGCTTAGGACCAGGGGGCCAAGATACGCAGTATTTT. This sequence encodes CASSLGPGGQDTQYF.

DNA of the CDR3: TGTGCCAGCAGCTTGAGACAGGGGAGTTCAACTGAAGCTTTCTTT. Its translation is CASSLRQGSSTEAFF. V and J are TRBV7-2 and TRBJ1-1; 8 bases line up with TRBD1. The CDR3 spans 15 residues. Trimming at V came to 3 bases and at J to 5 bases, leaving 8 bases not matched to a gene. The germline gives CDR1 SGHTA, CDR2 FQGNSA.

The rearrangement links TRBV2 to TRBJ1-2; D remains unclear. Trimming left V 10 bases short and J 4 bases short, with 19 bases between. Germline CDR1 is SNHLY and CDR2 is FYNNEI. The CDR3 loop spans 14 amino acids. The chain's CDR3 is CANLDPDGIYGYTF. DNA of the CDR3: TGTGCCAACCTTGACCCCGACGGGATCTATGGCTACACCTTC.